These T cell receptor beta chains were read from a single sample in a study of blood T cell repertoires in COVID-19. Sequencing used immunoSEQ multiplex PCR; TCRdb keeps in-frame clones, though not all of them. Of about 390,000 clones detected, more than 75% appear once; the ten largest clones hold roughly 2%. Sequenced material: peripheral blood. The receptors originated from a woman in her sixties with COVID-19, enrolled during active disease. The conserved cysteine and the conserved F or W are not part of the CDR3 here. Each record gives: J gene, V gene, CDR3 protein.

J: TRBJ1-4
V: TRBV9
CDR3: ASSAGQGIEKLF

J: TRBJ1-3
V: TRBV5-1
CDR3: ASSPSTGMGNTIY

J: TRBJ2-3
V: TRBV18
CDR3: ASSPQRGETDTQY

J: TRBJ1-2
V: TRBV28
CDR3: ASSNAQPRGYT

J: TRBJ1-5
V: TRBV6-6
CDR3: ASRDRGNQPQH

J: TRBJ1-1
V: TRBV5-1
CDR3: ASRVASSHRENTEAF

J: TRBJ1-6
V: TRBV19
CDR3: ASSVRGHDNSPLH

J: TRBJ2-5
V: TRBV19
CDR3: ASSSGHTQETQY

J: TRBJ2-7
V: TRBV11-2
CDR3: ASSSGPDRVYEQY

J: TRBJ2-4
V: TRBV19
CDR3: ATDRGQGLGDIQY

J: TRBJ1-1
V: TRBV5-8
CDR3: ASQNWAGVGGTEAF

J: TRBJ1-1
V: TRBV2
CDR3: ASSDIGQVNTEAF

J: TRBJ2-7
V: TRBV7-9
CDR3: ASSFDGSSPEQY

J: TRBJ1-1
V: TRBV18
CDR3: ASSPQGKAPEAF

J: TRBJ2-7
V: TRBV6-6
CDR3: ASRRPGQVVEQY

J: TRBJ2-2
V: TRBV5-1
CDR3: ASSLVGAPGELF

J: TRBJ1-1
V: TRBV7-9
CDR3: ASSLSGTAKTF

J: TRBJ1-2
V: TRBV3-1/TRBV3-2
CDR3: ASSRANYGYT

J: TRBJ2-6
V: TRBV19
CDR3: ASSTLQGRNSGANVLT

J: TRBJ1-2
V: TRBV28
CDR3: ASSLSGISGGYT

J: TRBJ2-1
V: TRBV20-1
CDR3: SASRLGVSYNEQF

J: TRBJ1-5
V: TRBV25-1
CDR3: ASSEYGRVQH

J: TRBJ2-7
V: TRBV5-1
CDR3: ASRASGGSYEQY

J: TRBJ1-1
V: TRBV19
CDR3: ASSIFTGGRGEAF

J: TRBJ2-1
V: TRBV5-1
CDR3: ASSERAGGLLNEQF

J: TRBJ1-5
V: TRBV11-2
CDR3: ASSRGTGRDQPQH

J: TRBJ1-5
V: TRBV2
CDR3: ASSESGTGALNQPQH

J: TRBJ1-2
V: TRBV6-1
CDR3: ASSESGRARGGYT

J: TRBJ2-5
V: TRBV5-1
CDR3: ASSLAGRQETQY

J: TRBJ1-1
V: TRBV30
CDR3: ASKGQGNTEAF

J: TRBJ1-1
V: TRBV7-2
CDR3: ASSPSAGRDTEAF

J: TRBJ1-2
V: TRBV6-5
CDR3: ASNQGRRDYGYT

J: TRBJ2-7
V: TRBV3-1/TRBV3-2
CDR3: ASSLAGTYEQY

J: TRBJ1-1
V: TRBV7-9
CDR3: ASRYTGFSEAF

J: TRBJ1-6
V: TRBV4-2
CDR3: ASSLRQGRVDSPLH

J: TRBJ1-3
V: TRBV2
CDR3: ASRWTGRSNTIY

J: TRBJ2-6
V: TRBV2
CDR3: ASSEARVLT

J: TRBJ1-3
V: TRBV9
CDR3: ASSTWTGEVLNTIY

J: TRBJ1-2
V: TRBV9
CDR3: ASSLYLDPGVSGYT

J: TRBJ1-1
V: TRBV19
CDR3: ASSSRGHEAF

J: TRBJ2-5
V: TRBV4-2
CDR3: ASSQANSGSGETQY

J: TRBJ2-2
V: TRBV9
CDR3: ASSVFMSSGELF

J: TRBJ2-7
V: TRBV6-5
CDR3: ASSPPGRQY

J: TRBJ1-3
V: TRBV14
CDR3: ASSQLNTGNTIY

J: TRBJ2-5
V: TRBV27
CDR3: ASQALGGRETQY

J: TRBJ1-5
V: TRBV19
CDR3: ASNLARTGGQPQH